A selection of T cell receptor beta chains follows, all from one sample in a study of PD-1 blockade in mismatch repair-deficient tumors. Using immunoSEQ multiplex PCR, the repertoire was profiled, and TCRdb retains in-frame clones only, with some absent. The data hold 4,000 or so clones, with 78% observed a single time. Sample: primary tumor tissue, taken from a patient treated with pembrolizumab. The receptors come from an adult with mismatch repair-deficient cancer. Each CDR3 is given with its conserved first and last residue. A D gene is named only where the DNA matches it firmly. The size field is filled for only some rows; it gives once, few, many or a size class.

abundance,j_gene,d_gene,v_gene,CDR3aa,CDR3nt
.,TRBJ2-7,.,TRBV5-4,CASSAIGTRSYEQYF,TGTGCCAGCAGCGCTATCGGGACACGCTCCTACGAGCAGTACTTC
.,TRBJ2-1,.,TRBV7-9,CASSLIPDEQFF,TGTGCCAGCAGCTTAATCCCCGATGAGCAGTTCTTC
.,TRBJ2-1,TRBD1,TRBV11-2,CASSSPTGGPYNEQFF,TGTGCCAGCAGCTCGCCTACAGGGGGACCCTACAATGAGCAGTTCTTC
.,TRBJ2-5,TRBD1,TRBV5-1,CASSLPGQPQETQYF,TGCGCCAGCAGCTTGCCGGGACAGCCCCAAGAGACCCAGTACTTC
.,TRBJ1-1,.,TRBV10-3,CAISEGQGPEAFF,TGTGCCATCAGTGAAGGGCAGGGGCCTGAAGCTTTCTTT
few,TRBJ1-5,.,TRBV10-3,CAISTGPDSNQPQHF,TGTGCCATCAGTACAGGCCCGGATAGCAATCAGCCCCAGCATTTT
.,TRBJ2-1,.,TRBV21-1,CASSKGRQGFGNEQFF,TGTGCCAGCAGCAAAGGGAGACAGGGGTTTGGAAATGAGCAGTTCTTC
.,TRBJ1-5,.,TRBV21-1,CASSGSGGIHSNQPQHF,TGTGCCAGCAGCGGATCGGGGGGCATCCATAGCAATCAGCCCCAGCATTTT
.,TRBJ2-1,TRBD2,TRBV9,CASSAPGTRGNNEQFF,TGTGCCAGCAGCGCCCCCGGGACTAGGGGAAACAATGAGCAGTTCTTC
.,TRBJ2-1,.,TRBV11-2,CASSLDGLSNEQFF,TGTGCCAGCAGCTTAGATGGTCTATCTAATGAGCAGTTCTTC
.,TRBJ1-2,TRBD1,TRBV10-2,CASSAHRDRARGGYTF,TGCGCCAGCAGCGCCCACCGGGACAGGGCTAGAGGTGGCTACACCTTC
.,TRBJ1-2,TRBD1,TRBV15,CATSRGDRDGYTF,TGTGCCACCAGCAGAGGCGACAGGGATGGCTACACCTTC
.,TRBJ1-2,.,TRBV15,CATSRGGTSHSQAYGYTF,TGTGCCACCAGCAGAGGGGGGACAAGCCACTCTCAGGCTTATGGCTACACCTTC
.,TRBJ1-4,TRBD1,TRBV6-1,CAGATGANEKLFF,TGTGCCGGGGCGACAGGGGCTAATGAAAAACTGTTTTTT
.,TRBJ2-1,.,TRBV28,CASSLLFGEQFF,TGTGCCAGCAGCCTCCTCTTCGGGGAGCAGTTCTTC
.,TRBJ1-3,TRBD1,TRBV19,CASSPRTGTPGNTIYF,TGTGCCAGTAGTCCACGGACAGGAACTCCTGGAAACACCATATATTTT
few,TRBJ2-6,.,TRBV29-1,CSVSTGGTGANVLTF,TGCAGCGTTAGCACAGGAGGGACTGGGGCCAACGTCCTGACTTTC
.,TRBJ2-3,TRBD2,TRBV25-1,CASSGTSGVTDTQYF,TGTGCCAGCAGTGGGACTAGCGGGGTCACAGATACGCAGTATTTT
.,TRBJ1-5,TRBD1,TRBV18,CASSPIRGLVQPQHF,TGTGCCAGCTCACCCATCAGGGGGTTAGTTCAGCCCCAGCATTTT
.,TRBJ1-2,.,TRBV28,CASSEPDSDANYGYTF,TGTGCCAGCAGCGAACCCGACAGCGATGCTAACTATGGCTACACCTTC
.,TRBJ2-3,.,TRBV7-9,CASSLVLTATTDTQYF,TGTGCCAGCAGCTTAGTTCTAACAGCTACCACAGATACGCAGTATTTT
once,TRBJ2-5,TRBD2,TRBV9,CASSVGSGSETQYF,TGTGCCAGCAGCGTAGGGAGCGGGAGTGAGACCCAGTACTTC
few,TRBJ2-2,.,TRBV2,CASTGIEGELFF,TGTGCCAGCACGGGGATCGAGGGGGAGCTGTTTTTT
.,TRBJ2-1,.,TRBV21-1,CASKGYNEQFF,TGTGCCAGCAAGGGGTACAATGAGCAGTTCTTC
few,TRBJ2-1,TRBD1,TRBV5-1,CASSSLEGTGVNEQFF,TGCGCCAGCAGCTCTCTCGAAGGGACAGGGGTCAATGAGCAGTTCTTC
once,TRBJ1-3,.,TRBV6-1,CASSDPRDGNTIYF,TGTGCCAGCAGTGATCCCAGGGATGGAAACACCATATATTTT
few,TRBJ2-6,.,TRBV4-1,CASSQNHHSSGANVLTF,TGCGCCAGCAGCCAAAACCACCACAGCTCTGGGGCCAACGTCCTGACTTTC
.,TRBJ2-1,TRBD2,TRBV5-1,CASSLAPLAGGEGEQFF,TGCGCCAGCAGCTTGGCCCCACTAGCGGGAGGGGAGGGAGAGCAGTTCTTC